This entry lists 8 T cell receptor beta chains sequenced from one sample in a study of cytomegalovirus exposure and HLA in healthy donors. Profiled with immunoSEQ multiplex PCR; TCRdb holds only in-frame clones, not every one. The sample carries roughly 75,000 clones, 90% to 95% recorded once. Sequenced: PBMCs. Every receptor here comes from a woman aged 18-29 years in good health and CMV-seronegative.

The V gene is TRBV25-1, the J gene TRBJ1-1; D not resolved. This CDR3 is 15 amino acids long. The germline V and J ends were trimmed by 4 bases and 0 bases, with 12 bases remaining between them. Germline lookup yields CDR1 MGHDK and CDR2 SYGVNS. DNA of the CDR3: TGTGCCAGCAGTGGCTGGGCGAGCATGAACACTGAAGCTTTCTTT. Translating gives CASSGWASMNTEAFF.

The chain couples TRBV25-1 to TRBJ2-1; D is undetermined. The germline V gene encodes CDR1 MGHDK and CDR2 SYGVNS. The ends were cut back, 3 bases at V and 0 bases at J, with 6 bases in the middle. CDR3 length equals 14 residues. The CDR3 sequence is CASSEVSSYNEQFF. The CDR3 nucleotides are TGTGCCAGCAGTGAGGTCAGCTCCTACAATGAGCAGTTCTTC.

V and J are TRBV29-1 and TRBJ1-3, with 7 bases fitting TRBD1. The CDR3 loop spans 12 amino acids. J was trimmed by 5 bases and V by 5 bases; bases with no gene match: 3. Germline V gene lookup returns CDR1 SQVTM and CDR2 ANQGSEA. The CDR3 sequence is CSVQTGRNTIYF. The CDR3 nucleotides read TGCAGCGTTCAGACAGGGAGAAACACCATATATTTT.

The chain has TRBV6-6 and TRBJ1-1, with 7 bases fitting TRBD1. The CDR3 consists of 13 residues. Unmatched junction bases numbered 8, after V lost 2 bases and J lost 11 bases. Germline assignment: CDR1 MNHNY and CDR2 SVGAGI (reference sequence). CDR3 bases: TGTGCCAGCAGTTACGCTGACAGGGTGGACGCTTTCTTT. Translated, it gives CASSYADRVDAFF.

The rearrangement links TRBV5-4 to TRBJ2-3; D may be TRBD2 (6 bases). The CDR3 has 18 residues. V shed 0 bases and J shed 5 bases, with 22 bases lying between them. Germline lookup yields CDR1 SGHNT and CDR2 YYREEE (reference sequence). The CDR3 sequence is CASSLGVNVGSMGDTQYF. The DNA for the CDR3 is TGTGCCAGCAGCTTGGGGGTTAATGTCGGGAGTATGGGAGATACGCAGTATTTT.

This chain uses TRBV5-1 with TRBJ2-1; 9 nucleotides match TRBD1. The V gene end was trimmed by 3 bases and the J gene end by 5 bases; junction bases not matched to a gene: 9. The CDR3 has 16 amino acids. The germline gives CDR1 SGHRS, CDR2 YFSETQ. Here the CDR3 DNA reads TGCGCCAGCAGCTCCCCCGGGACAGGGTTCGACAATGAGCAGTTCTTC. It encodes CASSSPGTGFDNEQFF.

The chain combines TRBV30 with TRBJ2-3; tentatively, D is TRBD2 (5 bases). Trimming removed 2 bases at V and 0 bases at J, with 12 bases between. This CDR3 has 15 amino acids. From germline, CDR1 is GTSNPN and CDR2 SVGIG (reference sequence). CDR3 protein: CAWSNPGTSTDTQYF. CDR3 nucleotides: TGTGCCTGGAGTAACCCGGGAACTAGCACAGATACGCAGTATTTT. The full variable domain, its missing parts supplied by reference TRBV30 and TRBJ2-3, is SQTIHQWPATLVQPVGSPLSLECTVEGTSNPNLYWYRQAAGRGLQLLFYSVGIGQISSEVPQNLSASRPQDRQFILSSKKLLLSDSGFYLCAWSNPGTSTDTQYFGPGTRLTVL.

The CDR3 DNA sequence: TGTGCCAGCAGCCCGAAGGGCCAGGGGGGGAACACTGAAGCTTTCTTT. Translation: CASSPKGQGGNTEAFF. The genes are TRBV7-9 and TRBJ1-1; 7 bases are a match to TRBD1. V was clipped by 5 bases and J by 1 base; unmatched bases: 10. The CDR3 sequence is 16 residues long. The V gene's germline CDR1 is SEHNR and CDR2 FQNEAQ (reference sequence).